Below are 24 T cell receptor beta chains sequenced from a single sample in a study of CD8+CD57+ T cells in acquired aplastic anemia. Using genomic DNA as the template, TCR beta VDJ and CDR3 profiling was carried out. TCRdb fed the reads into MiXCR, producing one record per CDR3 protein. The sample gives 250,000 to 350,000 distinct CDR3 sequences, roughly three fifths of which show up once; roughly 8% is in the top ten. Sequenced sample: sorted CD4+, CD8+, or CD8+CD57+ T cells (not recorded which) from PBMCs. Every receptor here comes from a human donor with severe aplastic anemia or a healthy control (not recorded which).

The chain carries TRBV18 and TRBJ1-4; D remains ambiguous. The V gene's germline CDR1 is KGHSH and CDR2 LQKENI. This CDR3 comprises 14 residues. V was clipped by 3 bases and J by 8 bases, with 13 bases between them. CDR3 DNA sequence: TGTGCCAGCTCACCGTCAGCTAACCTAGAAAAACTGTTTTTT. This encodes CASSPSANLEKLFF.

The chain's CDR3 is CSARDRGSGANVLTF. Here the CDR3 DNA reads TGCAGTGCTAGGGACAGGGGCTCTGGGGCCAACGTCCTGACTTTC. V usage is TRBV20-1 and J usage is TRBJ2-6, with 9 positions matching TRBD1. Looked up from germline, CDR1 is DFQATT and CDR2 is SNEGSKA (reference sequence). The ends lost 3 bases at V and 0 bases at J; junction bases unmatched: 0. The CDR3 is 15 residues long.

The V gene is TRBV25-1, the J gene TRBJ1-3; D ambiguous. Germline assignment: CDR1 MGHDK and CDR2 SYGVNS. The CDR3 consists of 16 residues. Trimming cost V 2 bases and J 0 bases, with 11 bases left between them. The CDR3 DNA reads TGTGCCAGCAGTGAAGAAGTCAGAAGCTCTGGAAACACCATATATTTT. Its translation: CASSEEVRSSGNTIYF.

The chain employs TRBV20-1 and TRBJ1-1, with a possible D match to TRBD1 (6 bases). The germline gives CDR1 DFQATT, CDR2 SNEGSKA (reference sequence). The CDR3 has 15 residues. V dropped 6 bases and J dropped 0 bases, with 17 bases sitting between them. CDR3 sequence (DNA): TGCAGTGCCCTCCGGGACACTGGAATGAACACTGAAGCTTTCTTT. It translates to CSALRDTGMNTEAFF.

This clonotype was counted at least ten times. V is TRBV7-3 and J is TRBJ1-2, with 9 bases fitting TRBD1. Germline-derived CDR1 and CDR2 are SGHTA and FQGTGA. This CDR3 spans 15 amino acids. V shed 2 bases, J shed 6 bases, and the junction held 7 bases outside the gene matches. CDR3 region: CASSLSSTGGDGYTF. In nucleotides, the CDR3 is TGTGCCAGCAGCTTATCCTCTACAGGGGGCGATGGCTACACCTTC.

This clonotype was observed a single time. The chain uses TRBV29-1 and TRBJ1-1; D not resolved. This CDR3 has 11 amino acids. Germline CDR1 reads SQVTM; CDR2 reads ANQGSEA. The germline V and J ends were trimmed by 5 bases and 5 bases, with 9 bases remaining between them. The CDR3 nucleotides are TGCAGCGTTCGTCTCGGGACTGAAGCTTTCTTT. Protein product: CSVRLGTEAFF.

This clonotype showed up many times. V gene TRBV5-4 combines with J gene TRBJ2-5, with D possibly being TRBD1 or TRBD2 (7 bases each). From germline, CDR1 is SGHNT and CDR2 YYREEE (reference sequence). This CDR3 region has 16 residues. Trimming removed 4 bases at V and 3 bases at J, with 19 bases between. CDR3 loop: CASSPGGGRVKETQYF. CDR3 in DNA: TGTGCCAGCAGCCCAGGGGGGGGTCGGGTAAAAGAGACCCAGTACTTC.

The CDR3 region is CAWSVRGLLQETQYF. The CDR3, as DNA: TGTGCCTGGAGTGTACGGGGACTCCTGCAGGAGACCCAGTACTTC. The V gene is TRBV30, the J gene TRBJ2-5, with D tentatively TRBD2 (6 bases). CDR1 and CDR2 from the germline V gene are GTSNPN and SVGIG (reference sequence). V was shortened by 0 bases and J by 5 bases, with 16 bases between the two germline ends. The CDR3 consists of 15 residues.

This clonotype was counted many times. V usage is TRBV6-5 and J usage is TRBJ1-2; D is unclear. Germline values: CDR1 MNHEY, CDR2 SVGAGI. Trimming left V 2 bases short and J 0 bases short, with 1 base between. The CDR3 runs to 12 residues. The CDR3 loop is CASSYTNYGYTF. CDR3 in DNA: TGTGCCAGCAGTTACACTAACTATGGCTACACCTTC.

V gene TRBV5-6 combines with J gene TRBJ2-1; the match to TRBD1 covers 12 bases. Germline CDR1 SGHDT, CDR2 YYEEEE. The CDR3 is made up of 17 amino acids. The V gene end was trimmed by 1 base and the J gene end by 7 bases; junction bases not matched to a gene: 9. The CDR3 coding sequence is TGTGCCAGCAGCTTGTGGGACAGGGGGCCGTATTGGAATGAGCAGTTCTTC. It translates to CASSLWDRGPYWNEQFF.

The CDR3 loop reads CASSEEGTGGETQYF. CDR3 DNA sequence: TGTGCCAGCAGTGAAGAGGGGACAGGGGGCGAGACCCAGTACTTC. The chain has TRBV2 and TRBJ2-5; 12 positions match TRBD1. Germline V lookup: CDR1 SNHLY, CDR2 FYNNEI. Trimming at V came to 1 base and at J to 5 bases, leaving 2 bases not matched to a gene. This CDR3 is built from 15 residues. The whole variable domain, remainder taken from reference TRBV2 and TRBJ2-5, is EPEVTQTPSHQVTQMGQEVILRCVPISNHLYFYWYRQILGQKVEFLVSFYNNEISEKSEIFDDQFSVERPDGSNFTLKIRSTKLEDSAMYFCASSEEGTGGETQYFGPGTRLLVL.

This clonotype was seen at least ten times. V is TRBV4-3 and J is TRBJ1-1; 7 bases agree with TRBD1. CDR3 size: 16 residues. V was pared by 1 base and J by 4 bases, with 9 bases of the junction left unmatched. Germline CDR1 and CDR2: LGHNA and YSLEER. The CDR3 sequence: CASSQVQGVLGTEAFF. DNA of the CDR3: TGCGCCAGCAGCCAAGTTCAGGGGGTATTGGGCACTGAAGCTTTCTTT.

In its sample, this clonotype was seen many times. CDR3 in DNA: TGCAGTGCTCCAACTCTCCTAAGGGGCGGCACAGATACGCAGTATTTT. It codes for CSAPTLLRGGTDTQYF. The chain joins TRBV20-1 to TRBJ2-3; D is possibly TRBD1 (5 bases). Germline V CDR1 and CDR2: DFQATT, SNEGSKA (reference sequence). This CDR3 spans 16 amino acids. With 5 bases removed from V and 1 base from J, the gap between germline ends came to 19 bases.

This clonotype was picked up a small number of times. This chain joins TRBV7-9 and TRBJ1-6; D gene uncertain. CDR1 SEHNR and CDR2 FQNEAQ come from the germline V gene (reference sequence). V lost 7 bases, J lost 8 bases, and 12 bases lay in between. The CDR3 runs to 13 residues. DNA of the CDR3: TGTGCCAGCACCAGAGGCGGGGATTCACCCCTCCACTTT. This sequence encodes CASTRGGDSPLHF.

The chain uses TRBV7-2 and TRBJ2-1; D gene unclear. The CDR3 has 15 residues. The ends were cut back, 1 base at V and 5 bases at J, with 12 bases in the middle. Germline CDR1 and CDR2: SGHTA and FQGNSA. The CDR3 spells CASSLVQLTNNEQFF. The CDR3 DNA follows: TGTGCCAGCAGCTTAGTACAGCTAACAAACAATGAGCAGTTCTTC.

The V and J genes are TRBV7-9 and TRBJ1-1; 7 positions match TRBD1. The J segment lost 4 bases and the V segment lost 4 bases, leaving 9 bases of the junction unmatched. Looked up from germline, CDR1 is SEHNR and CDR2 is FQNEAQ (reference sequence). The CDR3 has 15 amino acids. DNA of the CDR3: TGTGCCAGCAGCTCAAGGACAGGCGAAAGCACTGAAGCTTTCTTT. Translating it yields CASSSRTGESTEAFF.

V is TRBV15 and J is TRBJ2-7, with TRBD1 as a possible D gene (6 bases). With 7 bases removed from V and 5 bases from J, the gap between germline ends came to 24 bases. The germline gives CDR1 LNHNV, CDR2 YYDKDF (reference sequence). This CDR3 region has 16 residues. Here the CDR3 DNA reads TGTGCCACCAACAGCACCCAGGGGCAGGGCGAAAACGAGCAGTACTTC. It translates to CATNSTQGQGENEQYF.

The rearrangement joins TRBV7-2 to TRBJ2-3; possibly TRBD2 for D (6 bases). The CDR3 contains 14 residues. Trimming left V 9 bases short and J 0 bases short, with 13 bases between. Per the germline V gene, CDR1 is SGHTA and CDR2 is FQGNSA. Written as DNA, the CDR3 is TGTGCCAGTACCCCGGCGGGGAGCACAGATACGCAGTATTTT. It encodes CASTPAGSTDTQYF.

This clonotype was counted ten times or more. This CDR3 reads CSAQPASGSNQPQHF. The DNA of the CDR3 is TGCAGTGCTCAACCGGCCTCGGGAAGCAATCAGCCCCAGCATTTT. The chain has TRBV20-1 and TRBJ1-5; D not certain. The CDR3 is 15 amino acids. The V end was cut by 5 bases, the J end by 1 base, with 15 bases between. Germline CDR1 is DFQATT and CDR2 is SNEGSKA (reference sequence).

V and J are TRBV24-1 and TRBJ2-3, with a weak D call TRBD2 (5 bases). V lost 8 bases and J lost 4, with 21 bases in between. The CDR3 has 16 residues. CDR1 KGHDR and CDR2 SFDVKD come from the germline V gene. This chain's CDR3 is CATIEWTEGRADTQYF. The CDR3 DNA follows: TGTGCCACCATTGAATGGACCGAGGGTCGGGCAGATACGCAGTATTTT.

This clonotype appeared many times. The chain has TRBV5-1 and TRBJ2-4; 8 bases are a match to TRBD1. CDR1 is SGHRS and CDR2 is YFSETQ in the germline V gene. V was pared by 0 bases and J by 1 base, with 12 bases of the junction left unmatched. The CDR3 loop spans 19 amino acids. CDR3 sequence (DNA): TGCGCCAGCAGCTTGGGGGCAGGGGGCTTAAGCTTGGCCAAAAACATTCAGTACTTC. It specifies CASSLGAGGLSLAKNIQYF. The full variable domain, in which reference TRBV5-1 and TRBJ2-4 provide the parts outside the CDR3, is KAGVTQTPRYLIKTRGQQVTLSCSPISGHRSVSWYQQTPGQGLQFLFEYFSETQRNKGNFPGRFSGRQFSNSRSEMNVSTLELGDSALYLCASSLGAGGLSLAKNIQYFGAGTRLSVL.

The chain recombines TRBV7-9 with TRBJ2-6; possibly TRBD1 for D (5 bases). Germline V CDR1 and CDR2: SEHNR, FQNEAQ (reference sequence). With 3 bases removed from V and 2 bases from J, the gap between germline ends came to 17 bases. The CDR3 is 18 residues long. The CDR3 sequence is CASSFHQGGPPGANVLTF. In DNA form, the CDR3 reads TGTGCCAGCAGCTTTCACCAGGGCGGACCACCTGGGGCCAACGTCCTGACTTTC. The entire variable domain, with the rest obtained from reference TRBV7-9 and TRBJ2-6, is as follows: DTGVSQNPRHKITKRGQNVTFRCDPISEHNRLYWYRQTLGQGPEFLTYFQNEAQLEKSRLLSDRFSAERPKGSFSTLEIQRTEQGDSAMYLCASSFHQGGPPGANVLTFGAGSRLTVL.

The table lists this clonotype with a few counts. The chain uses TRBV18 and TRBJ1-2, with D hard to call. CDR1 is KGHSH, CDR2 LQKENI, per germline. The germline V and J ends were trimmed by 6 bases and 0 bases, with 17 bases remaining between them. There are 16 residues in the CDR3. The CDR3 loop reads CASSLMVDEPNYGYTF. CDR3 nucleotide sequence: TGTGCCAGCTCGCTGATGGTAGACGAGCCTAACTATGGCTACACCTTC.

This clonotype was seen a few times. This may come from a read error, since a much larger clone is one base off. This rearrangement joins TRBV11-2 to TRBJ2-1; D possibly corresponds to TRBD1 (5 bases). Germline V gene data show CDR1 as SGHAT and CDR2 as FQNNGV. V was pared by 5 bases and J by 12 bases, with 11 bases between. The CDR3 consists of 11 residues. CDR3 coding DNA: TGTGCCAGCAGCCCAGGGTTTGGGCAGTTCTTC. Translation gives CASSPGFGQFF.